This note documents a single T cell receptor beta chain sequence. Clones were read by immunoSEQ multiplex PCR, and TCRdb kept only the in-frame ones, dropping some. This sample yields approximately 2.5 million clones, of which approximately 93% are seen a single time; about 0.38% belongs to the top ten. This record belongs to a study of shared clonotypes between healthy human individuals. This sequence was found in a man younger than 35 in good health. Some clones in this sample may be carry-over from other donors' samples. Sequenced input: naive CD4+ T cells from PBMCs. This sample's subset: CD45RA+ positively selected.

The CDR3 DNA reads TGTGCCAGCAGTTACAGGGGAACGCAGTTCTTC. Translation gives CASSYRGTQFF. This chain connects TRBV6-5 to TRBJ2-1, with a weak D call TRBD1 (5 bases). V lost 2 bases and J 12 bases, leaving 8 bases between the germline ends. Per germline, CDR1 MNHEY and CDR2 SVGAGI. CDR3 length equals 11 residues.